The clone carrying this TCR beta chain was seen more than once but under ten times. Sequencing was performed with immunoSEQ multiplex PCR; in TCRdb, only in-frame clones are kept and a portion is missing. The repertoire consists of 200,000 to 250,000 clones, with roughly 79% occurring once and the leading ten covering about 8.9%. The sample originates from a study of blood T cell repertoires in COVID-19. For the study at large: Nucleic acid was either cDNA or gDNA, and it came from T cells, B-cell-depleted T cells, or PBMCs.

This CDR3 region has 14 residues. CDR1 is SGHNT, CDR2 YENEEA, per germline. V lost 6 bases and J 0 bases, leaving 10 bases between the germline ends. The rearrangement uses TRBV11-3 and TRBJ2-3, with D perhaps TRBD2 (5 bases). The sequence was collected from a woman aged 45 to 65 with acute COVID-19. The sample taken for sequencing was PBMCs or T cells enriched from blood (not recorded which). The chain's CDR3 is CASSRRASTDTQYF. The CDR3 nucleotides read TGTGCCAGCAGTAGGCGGGCTAGCACAGATACGCAGTATTTT. Full variable domain (remainder filled in from reference TRBV11-3 and TRBJ2-3): EAGVVQSPRYKIIEKKQPVAFWCNPISGHNTLYWYLQNLGQGPELLIRYENEEAVDDSQLPKDRFSAERLKGVDSTLKIQPAELGDSAVYLCASSRRASTDTQYFGPGTRLTVL.